This T cell receptor beta chain was profiled in a study of OX40 agonist ivuxolimab in advanced cancers. Notes on the research overall: The costimulatory receptor OX40 (CD134) was targeted by ivuxolimab, a fully human IgG2 agonistic monoclonal antibody. In the dose-escalation cohort, approximately 80% of patients were male, and the mean age was roughly 56 years with a range of roughly 23 to 79. Partial responses occurred in three dose-escalation patients: two with cutaneous melanoma and one with hepatocellular carcinoma. Prior anti-PD-1, anti-PD-L1 or anti-CTLA-4 therapy was permitted, and 30% to 50% of dose-escalation patients had received checkpoint inhibitors. The monotherapy dose-escalation portion (N ≈ 56 patients) of the phase I ivuxolimab trial is reported in the paper. Of the approximately 50 patients in dose escalation, approximately 20 had hepatocellular carcinoma, approximately 15 had melanoma, 9 had renal cell carcinoma and 9 had head and neck cancer. Intravenous ivuxolimab was administered to patients every 2 weeks at six dose levels: 0.01, 0.1, 0.3, 1.5, 3 and 10 mg/kg. Peripheral TCRbeta sequencing was intended to test whether TCR sequence diversity was altered and clonal T-cell expansion was caused by ivuxolimab. What the work shows at the level of the full study, not this receptor alone: Low levels of normalized T-cell clonal expansion were also seen in some patients who did not respond. After ivuxolimab, CD8+ T cells had more expanded clones than CD4+ T cells on average. At doses of 0.1 to 3.0 mg/kg, clonal expansion of both CD4+ and CD8+ T cells in blood was seen between baseline and week 6. Antigen specificity was not determined for the clonally expanded peripheral T cells. In the 0.1-3.0 mg/kg groups, partial responders had among the lowest normalized peripheral clonal expansion, particularly in CD8+ T cells.

The trial excluded patients who had a history of autoimmune disease or were on systemic immunosuppression. Peripheral blood for TCR sequencing was collected from all dose cohorts at baseline, on cycle 4 day 1, and on cycle 7 day 1. The samples were taken from a phase I, first-in-human, multicenter, open-label dose-escalation trial of ivuxolimab. The trial enrolled adults with locally advanced or metastatic head and neck squamous cell, hepatocellular, melanoma or renal cell carcinoma. Before TCR sequencing, CD4+ and CD8+ T cells were separately sorted from peripheral blood. For CDR1 and CDR2, the germline V gene lists MNHEY and SVGAGI. Trimming takes 3 bases off V and 5 bases off J; junction bases not matched to a gene: 5. The CDR3 spans 15 residues, from the cysteine through the phenylalanine. The entry retains the CDR3 DNA only, 45 bases that are in frame from base 1. Note on this clone: What antigen it recognizes has not been identified. The record has no base qualities; no much larger clone is one base away.

Genomic DNA was extracted from sorted cells for sequencing of the TCRbeta CDR3 region. The immunoSEQ Assay was used for sequencing of TCRbeta CDR3 regions. TCRdb took over this immuneACCESS table, retaining in-frame rearrangements with V and J assigned. Such tables are incomplete; in checked studies, under half of the missing clones stem from an unresolved V gene, and the remainder is unexplained. Counted in this sample were approximately 80,000 clones; about 82% of them appeared once. Roughly 0.61% of the sample goes to the ten largest clones. The source was CD4+ or CD8+ T cells sorted from blood, collected in a trial of the OX40 agonist ivuxolimab. The chain was built from TRBV6-5 and TRBJ1-1; 11 nucleotides in the junction match TRBD1. This sequence originates from an adult with an advanced solid tumor such as melanoma, head and neck, liver or kidney cancer. Here is the DNA: TGTGCCAGCAGTTATGCAGGACAGGGGGCGACTGAAGCTTTCTTT. It translates as CASSYAGQGATEAFF.